The next 8 T cell receptor beta chains were all read from a single sample in a study of read filtering for tumor transcriptome and immune sequencing. From roughly 400 ng of RNA, a library with molecular barcoded alpha/delta and beta/gamma adaptors was made. One entry per CDR3 protein results from TCRdb running MiXCR on the reads. The sample has some 130,000 distinct CDR3 sequences; under 15% are singletons. What was sequenced was a population of CD138-negative cells sorted from bone marrow. These receptors were obtained from a donor aged 40 or over with multiple myeloma.

This clonotype was detected ten times or more. The V call is TRBV15, the J call TRBJ1-1; TRBD1 aligns across 8 bases. Germline V gene lookup returns CDR1 LNHNV and CDR2 YYDKDF (reference sequence). This CDR3 has 18 residues. The V and J ends lost 0 bases and 3 bases, in that order; junction bases with no gene match: 12. The CDR3 nucleotides read TGTGCCACCAGCAGAGATGATTTTTCGGACAGGGATGACACTGAAGCTTTCTTT. As protein: CATSRDDFSDRDDTEAFF. Combining the CDR3 with reference TRBV15 and TRBJ1-1 gives the whole variable domain DAMVIQNPRYQVTQFGKPVTLSCSQTLNHNVMYWYQQKSSQAPKLLFHYYDKDFNNEADTPDNFQSRRPNTSFCFLDIRSPGLGDTAMYLCATSRDDFSDRDDTEAFFGQGTRLTVV.

In this sample, this clonotype turned up many times. This sequence joins TRBV20-1 and TRBJ2-3; 12 positions match TRBD2. Per germline, CDR1 DFQATT and CDR2 SNEGSKA (reference sequence). Trimming cost V 6 bases and J 2 bases; bases outside gene matches: 9. The CDR3 is made up of 16 amino acids. The CDR3 DNA reads TGCAGTGCCCTTGGAGGACTAGCGGGATCCACAGATACGCAGTATTTT. Translation: CSALGGLAGSTDTQYF.

In the case of this clonotype: A clone one base away is much larger, so this may be a read error. The chain combines TRBV7-6 with TRBJ2-3, with D tentatively TRBD1 (5 bases). V was shortened by 1 base and J by 3 bases, with 11 bases between the two germline ends. This CDR3 is built from 15 residues. Germline CDR1 reads SGHVS; CDR2 reads FNYEAQ. In DNA, the CDR3 is TGTGCCAGCAGCTTAGAAGTGCCAGGGACAGATACGCAGTATTTT. Its translation is CASSLEVPGTDTQYF.

This clonotype came up once. No conserved phenylalanine or tryptophan ends this CDR3, so it is likely a read error. The chain carries TRBV25-1 and TRBJ2-3; unclear D gene. Trimming shortened V by 2 bases and J by 0 bases, and 6 bases separated the two germline ends. This CDR3 spans 14 amino acids. The germline V gene encodes CDR1 MGHDK and CDR2 SYGVNS. CDR3 DNA sequence: TGTGCCAGCAGTGAAGAAGGTAGCACAGATACGCAGTATCTT. The encoded protein is CASSEEGSTDTQYL.

This clonotype occurred many times. The chain is built from TRBV10-1 and TRBJ2-3; D may be TRBD2 (6 bases). V lost 1 base, J lost 4 bases, and 9 bases lay in between. The CDR3 has 14 amino acids. Germline CDR1 is WNHNN and CDR2 is SYGVQD (reference sequence). CDR3 protein: CASSELAEADTQYF. The DNA for the CDR3 is TGCGCCAGCAGTGAGTTAGCGGAGGCAGATACGCAGTATTTT.

This clonotype appeared a few times. The chain couples TRBV20-1 to TRBJ1-6; 7 bases match TRBD1. There are 13 residues in the CDR3. CDR1 and CDR2 from the germline V gene are DFQATT and SNEGSKA (reference sequence). CDR3: CSAPDRVDSPLHF. The CDR3 DNA is TGCAGCGCCCCTGACAGGGTTGACTCACCCCTCCACTTT.

This clonotype has ten or more counts. The CDR3 is CASSYLRNADTQYF. The CDR3 coding sequence is TGTGCCAGCAGTTACTTGAGGAACGCCGATACGCAGTATTTT. J is TRBJ2-3 and V is TRBV6-2 or TRBV6-3; D is unresolved. Trimming left V 1 base short and J 6 bases short, with 11 bases between. The CDR3 length is 14 residues. The V gene's germline CDR1 is MNHEY and CDR2 SVGEGT.

In this sample, this clonotype turned up many times. The chain is built from TRBV6-2 or TRBV6-3 and TRBJ2-2, with D possibly being TRBD2 (5 bases). The V end lost 0 bases, the J end lost 6 bases, and 8 bases lay between the germline ends. The CDR3 totals 14 residues. Per the germline V gene, CDR1 is MNHEY and CDR2 is SVGEGT. DNA of the CDR3: TGTGCCAGCAGTTACTCTTCCGGGGCCGGGGAGCTGTTTTTT. Translated, it gives CASSYSSGAGELFF.